A selection of T cell receptor beta chains follows, all from one sample in a study of shared clonotypes between healthy human individuals. The method was immunoSEQ multiplex PCR; TCRdb's version includes in-frame clones alone and lacks a portion of them. The sample shows roughly 2,000,000 clones, just over 90% of them seen only once. What was sequenced was naive CD8+ T cells from PBMCs. Receptors originate from a young man in good health. Some clones in this sample may be carry-over from other donors' samples. The CDR3 runs from the conserved cysteine through the conserved F or W. The order of the fields is V gene, D gene, clone size, J gene, CDR3 DNA, CDR3 protein. The D gene is left open where the match is weak. The listing skips clone size in some rows; elsewhere it reads once, few, many or a size class.

>TRBV2|TRBD1|-|TRBJ2-1
TGTGCCAGCAGTGATGCTTGGACAGGGGGCAAAAATGAGCAGTTCTTC
CASSDAWTGGKNEQFF
>TRBV28|TRBD2|-|TRBJ2-5
TGTGCCAGCAGTCCACACTGGACTAGCGAGAAGGGAGAGACCCAGTACTTC
CASSPHWTSEKGETQYF
>TRBV19|-|-|TRBJ2-1
TGTGCCAGTAGTATGGAGAACAGGGACTACAATGAGCAGTTCTTC
CASSMENRDYNEQFF
>TRBV19|-|-|TRBJ2-1
TGTGCCAGTAGTACCCGGACAGGCCCCGGGGGGCCGGGAGATGAGCAGTTCTTC
CASSTRTGPGGPGDEQFF
>TRBV4-1|-|once|TRBJ2-1
TGCGCCAGCAGCCAAGATCCGAGGGATGAGCAGTTCTTC
CASSQDPRDEQFF
>TRBV15|TRBD2|-|TRBJ2-7
TGTGCCACCAGCAGAGGTCTGCGGGAGGGCAGGTTCGAGCAGTACTTC
CATSRGLREGRFEQYF
>TRBV9|-|once|TRBJ2-7
TGTGCCAGCAGCGTTGGCGGGTTTTCCTACGAGCAGTACTTC
CASSVGGFSYEQYF
>TRBV7-9|-|once|TRBJ1-3
TGTGCCAGCAGCTTAGGCGAAAACACCATATATTTT
CASSLGENTIYF
>TRBV13|TRBD2|-|TRBJ2-1
TGTGCCAGCAGCGCCACGGAGCGGGAGGTCTACAATGAGCAGTTCTTC
CASSATEREVYNEQFF
>TRBV29-1|-|-|TRBJ2-7
TGCAGCGTCCTTGGGTCCCTCTACGAGCAGTACTTC
CSVLGSLYEQYF
>TRBV9|TRBD2|-|TRBJ2-1
TGTGCCAGCAGCGTAGTAGCGGGAGGTTACAATGAGCAGTTCTTC
CASSVVAGGYNEQFF
>TRBV7-9|-|-|TRBJ1-2
TGTGCCAGCAGCTTAGGGGGCGCCTCGTTAACAGGTGGCTACACCTTC
CASSLGGASLTGGYTF
>TRBV19|-|-|TRBJ2-3
TGTGCCAGTAGTACCTCTGCAGATACGCAGTATTTT
CASSTSADTQYF
>TRBV4-1|-|few|TRBJ1-1
TGCGCCAGCAGCCAAGCCCCCCGGACTGGAAGCGAAGCTTTCTTT
CASSQAPRTGSEAFF
>TRBV27|TRBD1|-|TRBJ1-2
TGTGCCAGCAGTTCCCTACAGGGGGCGCCATTATATGGCTACACCTTC
CASSSLQGAPLYGYTF
>TRBV28|TRBD1|few|TRBJ1-1
TGTGCCAGCAAACCTACAGGGGTGGTAGTCACTGAAGCTTTCTTT
CASKPTGVVVTEAFF
>TRBV4-1|TRBD2|-|TRBJ2-1
TGCGCCAGCGCCAGCGGGGCGTGGGATGAGCAGTTCTTC
CASASGAWDEQFF
>TRBV28|TRBD1|-|TRBJ1-1
TGTGCCAGCAGTTTAAAGCTCGGACAGGGGGTCTGGCGAGCTTTCTTT
CASSLKLGQGVWRAFF
>TRBV28|TRBD1|-|TRBJ1-2
TGTGCCAGCAGTCCGGGGACAGGGCCTTATGGCTACACCTTC
CASSPGTGPYGYTF
>TRBV9|TRBD2|-|TRBJ2-3
TGTGCCAGCAGCGTAGTCGCGGGAGCCACTGCAGATACGCAGTATTTT
CASSVVAGATADTQYF
>TRBV7-2|-|-|TRBJ2-2
TGTGCCAGCAGCTTAGAGGGTGCCGGGGAGCTGTTTTTT
CASSLEGAGELFF
>TRBV7-9|-|-|TRBJ1-4
TGTGCCAGCAGCCCAGGAAGGGGAGGGCCTAATGAAAAACTGTTTTTT
CASSPGRGGPNEKLFF
>TRBV4-1|TRBD2|-|TRBJ2-3
TGCGCCAGCAGCCCCGGGACTAGCGGGAGAATAGATACGCAGTATTTT
CASSPGTSGRIDTQYF
>TRBV7-2|TRBD2|-|TRBJ2-1
TGTGCCAGCAGCCTGGGACTAGCGGGAAAGAGTGAGCAGTTCTTC
CASSLGLAGKSEQFF
>TRBV28|-|few|TRBJ1-2
TGTGCCAGCATGGGCAGGGAGGACTATGGCTACACCTTC
CASMGREDYGYTF
>TRBV4-1|TRBD1|-|TRBJ2-7
TGCGCCAGCAGCCGGCAATGGGACAGGGGAGGGGAGCAGTACTTC
CASSRQWDRGGEQYF
>TRBV5-8|-|once|TRBJ1-1
TGTGCCAGCAGCTCCCGGGTAGCGGTGAACACTGAAGCTTTCTTT
CASSSRVAVNTEAFF
>TRBV19|-|-|TRBJ2-1
TGTGCCAGTAGTCCATCTCGGCAGGGTGAGCAGTTCTTC
CASSPSRQGEQFF
>TRBV27|-|-|TRBJ2-7
TGTGCCAGCAGTTTTAGTGGGATCAGTCCCTACGAGCAGTACTTC
CASSFSGISPYEQYF
>TRBV11-2|TRBD2|once|TRBJ2-7
TGTGCCAGCAGCTCGGGGGGTTCCTACGAGCAGTACTTC
CASSSGGSYEQYF
>TRBV5-5|TRBD1|-|TRBJ1-1
TGTGCCAGCAGCACCGACAGGGGTAAAACTGAAGCTTTCTTT
CASSTDRGKTEAFF
>TRBV29-1|-|-|TRBJ2-7
TGCAGCGTTGTAGGTAGCGGTTCTTTCCCTTACGAGCAGTACTTC
CSVVGSGSFPYEQYF
>TRBV6-4|-|-|TRBJ2-3
TGTGCCAGCAGTGAGCACTCTAGGTATTTT
CASSEHSRYF
>TRBV7-9|TRBD2|-|TRBJ2-2
TGTGCCGACGTTGGGCTAGCGGCGAACACCGGGGAGCTGTTTTTT
CADVGLAANTGELFF
>TRBV9|-|-|TRBJ1-2
TGTGCCAGCAGCGTAGGTGGAACCGGATATGGCTACACCTTC
CASSVGGTGYGYTF
>TRBV29-1|-|once|TRBJ2-5
TGCAGCGCCCCGGGGGTTGAGTACTTC
CSAPGVEYF
>TRBV28|-|-|TRBJ2-1
TGTGCCAGCAGTTTATCGGGATCGGACTTTGGGCAGTTCTTC
CASSLSGSDFGQFF
>TRBV2|-|-|TRBJ1-3
TGTGCCAGCAGTGAAGGCAGATACCTCTCGGGAAACACCATATATTTT
CASSEGRYLSGNTIYF
>TRBV15|-|-|TRBJ1-1
TGTGCCACCAGCAGACCCGGGGAGGAAGGCACTGAAGCTTTCTTT
CATSRPGEEGTEAFF
>TRBV15|-|-|TRBJ1-1
TGTGCCACCAGCGCTAGTGGTTGGGGCGGTGAAGCTTTCTTT
CATSASGWGGEAFF
>TRBV5-8|TRBD2|-|TRBJ2-3
TGTGCCAGCAGCTTGGTACCCCAGCGGGGAGGGGAAGATACGCAGTATTTT
CASSLVPQRGGEDTQYF
>TRBV19|TRBD2|-|TRBJ2-1
TGTGCCTCCCCTCCTCAAGCGGGGTTCCCCGCGGGGGGGAATGAGCAGTTCTTC
CASPPQAGFPAGGNEQFF
>TRBV19|-|-|TRBJ1-5
TGTGCCAGTAGTATAGATCGGGAGGGCTTTAGCAATCAGCCCCAGCATTTT
CASSIDREGFSNQPQHF
>TRBV27|TRBD2|once|TRBJ2-1
TGTGCCAGCAGTCAGGGACTAGCGGGAGGGGTAGTTAATGAGCAGTTCTTC
CASSQGLAGGVVNEQFF
>TRBV30|-|-|TRBJ2-7
TGTGCCTGGAGCGAAACTGACTACGAGCAGTACTTC
CAWSETDYEQYF
>TRBV7-9|TRBD2|-|TRBJ2-3
TGTGCCAGCAGCAGGGGGGATAGCGGGATCCACACAGATACGCAGTATTTT
CASSRGDSGIHTDTQYF
>TRBV7-6|-|-|TRBJ1-5
TGTGCCAGCAGCTTAGGGTCAGGAGGGAATCAGCCCCAGCATTTT
CASSLGSGGNQPQHF
>TRBV11-1|-|-|TRBJ1-5
TGTGCCAGCAGCTTAGCGCGTAGTAGCAATCAGCCCCAGCATTTT
CASSLARSSNQPQHF
>TRBV29-1|-|-|TRBJ2-5
TGCAGCGTTGTAATAGAGACCCAGTACTTC
CSVVIETQYF
>TRBV7-8|TRBD1|-|TRBJ2-3
TGTGCCAGCAGCTTCTGGGGACAGGGGGCAGGCACAGATACGCAGTATTTT
CASSFWGQGAGTDTQYF
>TRBV7-9|-|-|TRBJ2-3
TGTGCCAGCAGCCCAGACGTCGTCCCGGGGACGCAGTATTTT
CASSPDVVPGTQYF
>TRBV4-3|-|-|TRBJ2-3
TGCGCCAGCAGCCAAGAATGGGGGGCGGTGGATACGCAGTATTTT
CASSQEWGAVDTQYF
>TRBV5-1|-|-|TRBJ1-4
TGCGCCAGCAGCTTGGCCCGAACAGATGATGAAAAACTGTTTTTT
CASSLARTDDEKLFF
>TRBV25-1|-|-|TRBJ2-7
TGTGCCAGCAGTCGGACGGGCTCCTACGAGCAGTACTTC
CASSRTGSYEQYF
>TRBV27|-|-|TRBJ1-1
TGTGCCAGCAGTTTACTCGGGGGCGTGAACACTGAAGCTTTCTTT
CASSLLGGVNTEAFF